This T cell receptor (beta chain) is drawn from a study of T cells in Graves' hyperthyroidism and ophthalmopathy. The overall study: Peripheral blood was acquired at first diagnosis, ahead of any therapy whatsoever.

Patients showing uncontrolled infection, other autoimmune disease, pregnancy or lactation were ineligible. In making diagnoses, clinical symptoms, serum thyroxine and TRAb, thyroid ultrasound and orbital computed tomography were all used. This clonotype showed up many times. RNA transcripts served as the template for amplifying TCR beta CDR3 regions. The HTBI set primed first-round TCR CDR3 RT-PCR. TCRdb called the multiplex PCR reads again in MiXCR, with one record for every CDR3 protein. Counted here are about 550,000 distinct CDR3 sequences, less than 25% occurring once; the ten biggest clones make up about 25%. The CDR3 contains 16 residues. Trimming removed 7 bases at V and 6 bases at J, with 24 bases between.

The sequencing sample was made of blood. The clonotype originates from a man between 18 and 29 years old with Graves' hyperthyroidism. This chain uses TRBV12-3 or TRBV12-4 with TRBJ1-1; possibly TRBD1 for D (5 bases). CDR3 nucleotide sequence: TGTGCCAGCACCTTCAAAAAGCGGGGACCCTACTCTGAAGCTTTCTTT. Its protein is CASTFKKRGPYSEAFF.